The rows below give T cell receptor beta chains drawn from one sample of a study of cytomegalovirus exposure and HLA in healthy donors. Assay: immunoSEQ multiplex PCR; the TCRdb copy retains only in-frame clones and omits some. The sample lists 150,000 or so clones; roughly 73% were seen once. Specimen: PBMCs. Receptors originate from a female donor in good health and CMV-seronegative. Each CDR3 is given with its conserved first and last residue. The D gene is left open where the match is weak. Clone sizes are given selectively: once, few, many, or a class where the clone is expanded.

CDR3aa,CDR3nt,j_gene,v_gene,d_gene,abundance
CASSLAVRVYEQYF,TGTGCCAGCAGTTTAGCGGTCAGGGTCTACGAGCAGTACTTC,TRBJ2-7,TRBV28,.,.
CASSPPGRAETQYF,TGTGCCAGCAGCCCCCCGGGGAGGGCGGAGACCCAGTACTTC,TRBJ2-5,TRBV11-2,TRBD2,.
CASSLSGSVYEQYF,TGTGCCAGCAGCTTATCAGGGTCTGTTTACGAGCAGTACTTC,TRBJ2-7,TRBV7-9,.,few
CASSELGDRGWRTEAFF,TGTGCCAGCAGTGAATTAGGGGACAGGGGGTGGAGAACTGAAGCTTTCTTT,TRBJ1-1,TRBV2,TRBD1,.
CASSLGTSGGSPYEQYF,TGTGCCAGCAGCTTAGGGACTAGCGGGGGGTCCCCCTACGAGCAGTACTTC,TRBJ2-7,TRBV9,TRBD2,once
CASSSTRDSGNTIYF,TGTGCCAGCAGCTCCACCCGGGACTCTGGAAACACCATATATTTT,TRBJ1-3,TRBV13,.,.
CASSSGTLRGRTFF,TGTGCCAGCAGTTCGGGGACGCTCAGGGGCCGCACTTTCTTT,TRBJ1-1,TRBV28,.,.
CASSVSDRGYNEQFF,TGCGCTAGCAGCGTGTCGGATAGGGGGTACAATGAGCAGTTCTTC,TRBJ2-1,TRBV4-1,.,.
CASTGRDSFSSYQETQYF,TGTGCCAGCACAGGTCGGGACTCGTTCTCGTCGTACCAAGAGACCCAGTACTTC,TRBJ2-5,TRBV7-6,.,.
CSVGDRAPGQPQHF,TGCAGCGTTGGGGACAGGGCTCCGGGTCAGCCCCAGCATTTT,TRBJ1-5,TRBV29-1,TRBD1,.
CASSRRQGGQETQYF,TGTGCCAGCAGCAGGCGACAGGGCGGCCAAGAGACCCAGTACTTC,TRBJ2-5,TRBV21-1,.,.
CASSLTGLAGGREQFF,TGTGCCAGCAGCCTGACGGGACTAGCGGGAGGGCGGGAGCAGTTCTTC,TRBJ2-1,TRBV6-4,TRBD2,few
CASLESGRYGQPQHF,TGTGCCAGCCTCGAGAGTGGGAGGTATGGTCAGCCCCAGCATTTT,TRBJ1-5,TRBV6-6,.,.
CASSLVWAEQYF,TGCGCCAGCAGCTTGGTCTGGGCCGAGCAGTACTTC,TRBJ2-7,TRBV5-1,.,.
CASSLEQGVISYNEQFF,TGTGCCAGCAGCTTAGAGCAGGGGGTAATTTCCTACAATGAGCAGTTCTTC,TRBJ2-1,TRBV11-3,TRBD1,.
CASSVGQMNTEAFF,TGTGCCAGTAGTGTAGGACAGATGAACACTGAAGCTTTCTTT,TRBJ1-1,TRBV19,.,few
CASSPTDRRYEQYF,TGTGCCAGCTCACCTACAGACAGGCGATACGAGCAGTACTTC,TRBJ2-7,TRBV18,.,.
CASSIDRGFHSGANVLTF,TGTGCCAGTAGTATTGACAGGGGTTTCCACTCTGGGGCCAACGTCCTGACTTTC,TRBJ2-6,TRBV19,TRBD1,.
CASSFTADNEQFF,TGTGCCAGCAGCTTCACAGCGGACAATGAGCAGTTCTTC,TRBJ2-1,TRBV7-7,.,.
CASSLYSNQPQHF,TGTGCCAGCAGTCTTTATAGCAATCAGCCCCAGCATTTT,TRBJ1-5,TRBV2,.,few
CASRPGEQYF,TGTGCCAGCAGACCGGGTGAGCAGTACTTC,TRBJ2-7,TRBV2,.,.
CASGPGQGRTEAFF,TGTGCCAGCGGACCCGGACAGGGGCGGACTGAAGCTTTCTTT,TRBJ1-1,TRBV28,TRBD1,.
CASSRGRGQGPQYF,TGTGCCAGCAGCCGCGGAAGGGGGCAAGGGCCCCAGTACTTC,TRBJ2-5,TRBV7-7,TRBD1,.
CASTKDRTSTGELFF,TGTGCCAGCACTAAGGACAGGACGTCCACCGGGGAGCTGTTTTTT,TRBJ2-2,TRBV2,TRBD1,.
CATKLKGQWGTEAFF,TGTGCTACCAAGTTGAAGGGACAGTGGGGCACTGAAGCTTTCTTT,TRBJ1-1,TRBV6-6,TRBD1,.
CASGNSGRTYEQYF,TGTGCCAGCGGAAATAGCGGGAGAACCTACGAGCAGTACTTC,TRBJ2-7,TRBV7-8,TRBD2,.
CASSRDRVAGELFF,TGCGCCAGCAGTAGGGACAGGGTGGCCGGGGAGCTGTTTTTT,TRBJ2-2,TRBV10-1,TRBD1,once
CASSFRSGRSYEQYF,TGTGCCAGCAGCTTTCGGAGCGGGCGGTCCTACGAGCAGTACTTC,TRBJ2-7,TRBV5-6,.,.
CASSSLTGGYGYTF,TGTGCCAGCAGCTCACTTACAGGGGGCTATGGCTACACCTTC,TRBJ1-2,TRBV6-6,TRBD1,.
CASSFGQALGNTEAFF,TGCGCCAGCAGCTTTGGCCAGGCCCTCGGGAACACTGAAGCTTTCTTT,TRBJ1-1,TRBV5-1,.,.
CASSQEGPGTSGTDTQYF,TGCGCCAGCAGCCAAGAGGGGCCGGGGACTAGCGGCACAGATACGCAGTATTTT,TRBJ2-3,TRBV4-1,TRBD2,.
CSSSLGVDEQFF,TGTTCCAGCAGCTTGGGAGTGGATGAGCAGTTCTTC,TRBJ2-1,TRBV7-9,.,.
CASSEWSGGTYEQYF,TGCGCCAGCAGTGAGTGGAGCGGGGGTACCTACGAGCAGTACTTC,TRBJ2-7,TRBV10-1,TRBD2,.
CASSQPGLGNTEAFF,TGTGCCAGCAGTCAACCAGGGCTGGGGAACACTGAAGCTTTCTTT,TRBJ1-1,TRBV6-5,.,.
CASSLGPGYTGELFF,TGCGCCAGCAGCTTGGGCCCAGGGTACACCGGGGAGCTGTTTTTT,TRBJ2-2,TRBV5-1,.,.
CASSGHRSGEEKLFF,TGTGCCAGCAGTGGACACAGGTCGGGTGAGGAAAAACTGTTTTTT,TRBJ1-4,TRBV6-1,.,.
CASSLRTLGSGVPDTQYF,TGTGCCAGCAGCTTACGCACTTTAGGTAGCGGGGTCCCGGATACGCAGTATTTT,TRBJ2-3,TRBV7-2,TRBD2,once
CASSYSLGSPSYEQYF,TGTGCCAGCAGTTACTCACTCGGGAGTCCCTCCTACGAGCAGTACTTC,TRBJ2-7,TRBV6-6,.,.
CASSFRDSLTLTYEQYF,TGTGCCAGCAGTTTCCGGGACAGTTTAACCCTCACCTACGAGCAGTACTTC,TRBJ2-7,TRBV28,TRBD1,few
CASSRTLGQGAAEQYF,TGCGCCAGCAGCAGAACCCTCGGACAGGGGGCGGCCGAGCAGTACTTC,TRBJ2-7,TRBV4-1,TRBD1,.
CASSLGGWARGPDTQYF,TGTGCCAGCAGCTTGGGAGGGTGGGCTAGAGGGCCAGATACGCAGTATTTT,TRBJ2-3,TRBV5-6,.,few
CASSPTGLGEKLFF,TGTGCCAGCAGTCCGACAGGGTTAGGAGAAAAACTGTTTTTT,TRBJ1-4,TRBV2,TRBD1,few
CASSARGDSTEAFF,TGTGCCAGCAGCGCCCGGGGGGACTCCACTGAAGCTTTCTTT,TRBJ1-1,TRBV9,.,once
CASSLVAAAGELFF,TGTGCCAGCAGCTTAGTCGCGGCGGCCGGGGAGCTGTTTTTT,TRBJ2-2,TRBV11-2,.,.
CASSLMGPGRGGYTF,TGTGCCAGCAGCTTGATGGGGCCCGGAAGAGGAGGCTACACCTTC,TRBJ1-2,TRBV11-2,.,.
CASGLSGSNQPQHF,TGTGCTAGTGGTCTTTCAGGGAGCAATCAGCCCCAGCATTTT,TRBJ1-5,TRBV12-5,.,.
CASSLEVAMGSEQFF,TGCGCCAGCAGCTTGGAAGTAGCTATGGGGAGTGAGCAGTTCTTC,TRBJ2-1,TRBV5-1,.,.
CASSPFLSGVQGRLGEQYF,TGTGCCAGCAGCCCCTTCCTAAGCGGGGTACAGGGACGGTTGGGGGAGCAGTACTTC,TRBJ2-7,TRBV4-2,.,.
CASSDSGVGGELFF,TGTGCCAGCAGTGACTCAGGGGTCGGCGGGGAGCTGTTTTTT,TRBJ2-2,TRBV6-4,.,.
CASSPRTGTAYEQYF,TGTGCCAGCAGCCCGAGAACCGGGACAGCCTACGAGCAGTACTTC,TRBJ2-7,TRBV9,TRBD1,.
CASSIGTGVPEAFF,TGTGCCAGTAGTATCGGGACAGGGGTCCCTGAAGCTTTCTTT,TRBJ1-1,TRBV19,TRBD1,few